This T cell receptor (beta chain) originates from a study of human T cells and chemical hapten exposure. MiXCR, run by TCRdb on the RACE reads, gives a single entry per CDR3 protein. Here the sample spans 75,000 to 95,000 distinct CDR3 sequences, around 11% being singletons. There are many counts of this clonotype. Time point of the sample: patch test 1, 2 weeks after DPC sensitization. Treatment reported: therapeutic diphenylcyclopropenone sensitization with weekly scalp DPC. The V gene lost 3 bases and the J gene lost 2 bases, with 14 bases spanning the gap. This CDR3 is 17 amino acids long. Germline CDR1 reads ENHRY; CDR2 reads SYGVKD.

The sequenced sample was whole blood, obtained in connection with sensitization to the hapten diphenylcyclopropenone (DPC). This TCR was recovered from a woman in her sixties with alopecia areata. Some clones in this sample may be carry-over from other donors' samples. The chain joins TRBV10-3 to TRBJ2-6; D might be TRBD1 (5 bases). The CDR3 DNA reads as TGTGCCATCAGTGACTGGGGCCCGGAGACTGGGGCCAACGTCCTGACTTTC. Its translation is CAISDWGPETGANVLTF.